Listed below are T cell receptor beta chains from one sample, sequenced in a study of regulatory T cells in long-lasting Graves disease. In TCRdb, the multiplex PCR reads were re-called with MiXCR into one record per CDR3 protein. The profile shows roughly 610,000 distinct CDR3 sequences, roughly a sixth of them singletons. These data were likewise used in another study, on T cells in Graves' hyperthyroidism and ophthalmopathy.

The sequenced sample was peripheral blood mononuclear cells (PBMCs), obtained at new diagnosis, from a patient treated with antithyroid drugs. These receptors were collected from a young man with Graves disease. Both conserved end residues are part of each CDR3. The D gene is left open where the match is weak. Expanded clones get a size class; other rows say once, few or many, or leave the size out.

clone_size: many; j_call: TRBJ1-4; d_call: TRBD1; v_call: TRBV10-3; cdr3_aa: CAISPGQGVEKLFF; cdr3_nt: TGTGCCATCAGTCCGGGACAGGGAGTTGAAAAACTGTTTTTT
clone_size: many; j_call: TRBJ2-7; d_call: TRBD1; v_call: TRBV27; cdr3_aa: CASSLEGTGGYKQYF; cdr3_nt: TGTGCCAGCAGTTTAGAAGGGACAGGGGGCTACAAGCAGTACTTC
clone_size: few; j_call: TRBJ1-5; d_call: TRBD1; v_call: TRBV27; cdr3_aa: CASKPGTGSWQPQHF; cdr3_nt: TGTGCCAGCAAGCCAGGGACAGGGTCTTGGCAGCCCCAGCATTTT
clone_size: -; j_call: TRBJ2-5; d_call: TRBD1; v_call: TRBV6-6; cdr3_aa: CASSWSSRGQDTQYF; cdr3_nt: TGTGCCAGCAGTTGGTCGTCCAGGGGGCAAGACACCCAGTACTTC
clone_size: -; j_call: TRBJ2-7; d_call: -; v_call: TRBV6-2/TRBV6-3; cdr3_aa: CASGRTNNEQYF; cdr3_nt: TGTGCCAGCGGGCGGACTAACAATGAGCAGTACTTC
clone_size: many; j_call: TRBJ1-5; d_call: -; v_call: TRBV28; cdr3_aa: CASSSPGRSNQPQHF; cdr3_nt: TGTGCCAGCAGTTCCCCCGGGAGGTCGAATCAGCCCCAGCATTTT
clone_size: many; j_call: TRBJ2-7; d_call: -; v_call: TRBV5-1; cdr3_aa: CASSLSAGAMGEQYF; cdr3_nt: TGCGCCAGCAGCTTGTCCGCAGGGGCGATGGGTGAGCAGTACTTC
clone_size: -; j_call: TRBJ1-2; d_call: TRBD1; v_call: TRBV11-2; cdr3_aa: CASSPRQGDRLNYGYTF; cdr3_nt: TGTGCCAGCAGCCCAAGACAGGGGGACCGATTAAACTATGGCTACACCTTC
clone_size: -; j_call: TRBJ2-7; d_call: TRBD1; v_call: TRBV7-9; cdr3_aa: CASSLKGQGRAWQYF; cdr3_nt: TGTGCCAGCAGCTTGAAGGGACAGGGACGGGCTTGGCAGTACTTC
clone_size: -; j_call: TRBJ2-1; d_call: TRBD2; v_call: TRBV6-1; cdr3_aa: CASSRLAGVSNEQFF; cdr3_nt: TGTGCCAGCAGCCGACTAGCGGGAGTATCTAATGAGCAGTTCTTC
clone_size: few; j_call: TRBJ2-1; d_call: TRBD2; v_call: TRBV11-1; cdr3_aa: CASSQTRGAGGSYNEQFF; cdr3_nt: TGTGCCAGCAGCCAAACCCGGGGTGCGGGAGGTTCCTACAATGAGCAGTTCTTC
clone_size: many; j_call: TRBJ1-2; d_call: TRBD1; v_call: TRBV30; cdr3_aa: CAWSRGQVDGYTF; cdr3_nt: TGTGCCTGGAGTAGGGGACAGGTAGATGGCTACACCTTC
clone_size: -; j_call: TRBJ2-3; d_call: TRBD2; v_call: TRBV7-3; cdr3_aa: CASSAGGRPGTDTQYF; cdr3_nt: TGTGCCAGCAGCGCGGGGGGGAGGCCGGGCACAGATACGCAGTATTTT
clone_size: many; j_call: TRBJ2-7; d_call: -; v_call: TRBV11-2; cdr3_aa: CASSLESEGSYEQYF; cdr3_nt: TGTGCCAGCAGCTTAGAATCGGAGGGTTCCTACGAGCAGTACTTC
clone_size: few; j_call: TRBJ1-1; d_call: -; v_call: TRBV14; cdr3_aa: CASSQRYEGKNTEAFF; cdr3_nt: TGTGCCAGCAGCCAACGCTACGAAGGAAAGAACACTGAAGCTTTCTTT
clone_size: few; j_call: TRBJ1-1; d_call: -; v_call: TRBV9; cdr3_aa: CASSANRAGNTEAFF; cdr3_nt: TGTGCCAGCAGCGCAAACAGGGCCGGGAACACTGAAGCTTTCTTT
clone_size: once; j_call: TRBJ2-3; d_call: TRBD2; v_call: TRBV2; cdr3_aa: CASSEGTSGFSTDTQYF; cdr3_nt: TGTGCCAGCAGTGAGGGGACTAGCGGGTTTAGCACAGATACGCAGTATTTT
clone_size: -; j_call: TRBJ1-1; d_call: -; v_call: TRBV12-3/TRBV12-4; cdr3_aa: CASGGGRTEAFF; cdr3_nt: TGTGCCTCCGGGGGGGGGCGGACTGAAGCTTTCTTT
clone_size: few; j_call: TRBJ2-3; d_call: -; v_call: TRBV7-9; cdr3_aa: CASSLTVGTDTQYF; cdr3_nt: TGTGCCAGCAGTTTAACCGTAGGCACAGATACGCAGTATTTT
clone_size: -; j_call: TRBJ2-2; d_call: -; v_call: TRBV19; cdr3_aa: CASKGGGLLMTGELFF; cdr3_nt: TGTGCCAGTAAGGGGGGGGGACTACTGATGACCGGGGAGCTGTTTTTT